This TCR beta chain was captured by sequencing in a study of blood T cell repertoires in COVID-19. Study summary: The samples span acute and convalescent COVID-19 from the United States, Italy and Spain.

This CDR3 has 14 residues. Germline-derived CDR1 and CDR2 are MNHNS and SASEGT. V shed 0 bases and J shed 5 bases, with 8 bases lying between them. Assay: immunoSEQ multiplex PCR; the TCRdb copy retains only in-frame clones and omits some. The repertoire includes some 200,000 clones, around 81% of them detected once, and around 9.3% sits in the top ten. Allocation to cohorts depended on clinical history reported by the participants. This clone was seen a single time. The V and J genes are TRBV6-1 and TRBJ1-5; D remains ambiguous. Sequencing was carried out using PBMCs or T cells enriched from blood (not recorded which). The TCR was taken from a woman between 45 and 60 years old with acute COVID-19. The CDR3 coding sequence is TGTGCCAGCAGTGAAGCGGGAGGACATCAGCCCCAGCATTTT. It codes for CASSEAGGHQPQHF.